One sample yielded the 21 T cell receptor beta chains listed below, sequenced in a study of cytomegalovirus exposure and HLA in healthy donors. Profiling relied on immunoSEQ multiplex PCR, and the TCRdb table lists in-frame clones only, not all of them. The sample records 160,000 or so clones, around four fifths being singletons. What was sequenced was PBMCs. These receptors were collected from a young man in good health and CMV-seropositive.

The rearrangement uses TRBV18 and TRBJ1-2; D might be TRBD1 (5 bases). Germline values: CDR1 KGHSH, CDR2 LQKENI. This CDR3 has 13 residues. Trimming took 3 bases from V and 13 from J, leaving 18 bases between them. CDR3 sequence: CASSPRSRADSTF. The CDR3 DNA is TGTGCCAGCTCACCGCGATCCAGGGCTGATAGCACCTTC.

DNA for the CDR3: TGCGCCAGCAGCTTGGGTGACAGGGGACAAGAGACCCAGTACTTC. Protein product: CASSLGDRGQETQYF. The chain joins TRBV5-1 to TRBJ2-5; 8 bases are shared with TRBD1. This CDR3 is built from 15 residues. Germline V gene sequence: CDR1 SGHRS, CDR2 YFSETQ. V lost 0 bases, J lost 2 bases, and 3 bases stayed unmatched.

This clone was found once. The genes are TRBV7-8 and TRBJ2-1; TRBD2 aligns across 10 bases. This CDR3 is built from 16 residues. V was pared by 3 bases and J by 4 bases, with 6 bases of the junction left unmatched. Germline values: CDR1 SGHVS, CDR2 FQNEAQ. The CDR3 nucleotides are TGTGCCAGCAGCTTTACACTAGCGGGGACTTACAATGAGCAGTTCTTC. Residues: CASSFTLAGTYNEQFF.

The chain uses TRBV5-6 and TRBJ2-3; tentative D call: TRBD2 (6 bases). The CDR3 length is 15 residues. Deletions cut 4 bases from V and 3 bases from J, with 15 bases between. Germline CDR1 reads SGHDT; CDR2 reads YYEEEE. The CDR3: CASSADAGRTDTQYF. In DNA form, the CDR3 reads TGTGCCAGCAGCGCGGACGCGGGGAGGACAGATACGCAGTATTTT.

J is TRBJ1-1 and V is TRBV2, with TRBD1 identical over 7 bases. The CDR3 contains 16 residues. In germline, CDR1 is SNHLY, CDR2 FYNNEI. V gave up 6 bases and J gave up 2 bases; unmatched junction bases: 12. The CDR3 loop is CASSAFSGTVNTEAFF. CDR3 DNA sequence: TGTGCCAGCAGCGCCTTCTCCGGGACAGTAAACACTGAAGCTTTCTTT.

This rearrangement joins TRBV4-3 to TRBJ1-1; 7 positions agree with TRBD1. Per the germline V gene, CDR1 is LGHNA and CDR2 is YSLEER. The CDR3 is made up of 16 amino acids. Unmatched junction bases numbered 9, after V lost 1 base and J lost 4 bases. The DNA of the CDR3 is TGCGCCAGCAGCCAAGGGCCAGGGGGATCTGTCACTGAAGCTTTCTTT. This sequence encodes CASSQGPGGSVTEAFF.

The chain recombines TRBV18 with TRBJ2-5; D is unresolved. This CDR3 is 14 amino acids long. Per germline, CDR1 KGHSH and CDR2 LQKENI. Deletions cut 2 bases from V and 0 bases from J, with 7 bases between. DNA for the CDR3: TGTGCCAGCTCACCATCACTACACCAAGAGACCCAGTACTTC. Its translation is CASSPSLHQETQYF.

The CDR3 nucleotides are TGTGCCAGCAGCCACACGACAGGGAATCAGCCCCAGCATTTT. Amino acid sequence: CASSHTTGNQPQHF. The V call is TRBV11-2, the J call TRBJ1-5; the match to TRBD1 covers 7 bases. This CDR3 comprises 14 residues. Germline values: CDR1 SGHAT, CDR2 FQNNGV. Trimming at V came to 5 bases and at J to 4 bases, leaving 5 bases not matched to a gene.

This sequence joins TRBV5-6 and TRBJ1-2; TRBD1 is a possible D gene (5 bases). V was clipped by 6 bases and J by 1 base, with 19 bases between them. This CDR3 contains 16 residues. The germline gives CDR1 SGHDT, CDR2 YYEEEE. Here the CDR3 DNA reads TGTGCCAGCACCCTAAGGGTCACAGGCGATAACTATGGCTACACCTTC. Protein: CASTLRVTGDNYGYTF. Using reference TRBV5-6 and TRBJ1-2 for the parts outside the CDR3, the full variable domain is DAGVTQSPTHLIKTRGQQVTLRCSPKSGHDTVSWYQQALGQGPQFIFQYYEEEERQRGNFPDRFSGHQFPNYSSELNVNALLLGDSALYLCASTLRVTGDNYGYTFGSGTRLTVV.

The J gene is TRBJ2-7, the V gene TRBV29-1; D is unclear. Germline V gives CDR1 SQVTM, CDR2 ANQGSEA. CDR3 length: 15 amino acids. V gave up 0 bases and J gave up 2 bases, with 14 bases separating them. CDR3 in DNA: TGCAGCGTTGAAGATGGTTCCGGGTTCCCCTACGAGCAGTACTTC. This sequence encodes CSVEDGSGFPYEQYF.

The V gene is TRBV4-3, the J gene TRBJ2-6, with a weak D call TRBD2 (6 bases). This CDR3 comprises 20 residues. V was pared by 0 bases and J by 0 bases, with 18 bases between. CDR1 is LGHNA, CDR2 YSLEER, per germline. CDR3 DNA: TGCGCCAGCAGCCAAGATGGGAGGACCACAGGCCGCTCTGGGGCCAACGTCCTGACTTTC. This translates into CASSQDGRTTGRSGANVLTF.

The table lists this clone with a few counts. At one boundary the junction diverges from the germline segment, which might be a read error. The chain employs TRBV7-7 and TRBJ2-1; maybe TRBD1 (7 bases). Looked up from germline, CDR1 is SSHAT and CDR2 is FNYEAQ (reference sequence). This CDR3 comprises 19 residues. The CDR3 DNA reads TGTGCTAGCAGCTTCTTACGACACTGGCGGGACAGTGGAGCCAATGAGCAGTTCTTC. Its protein is CASSFLRHWRDSGANEQFF.

The V gene is TRBV5-4, the J gene TRBJ1-2; 8 bases line up with TRBD1. Germline V CDR1 and CDR2: SGHNT, YYREEE (reference sequence). The CDR3 spans 16 residues. The junction had 8 bases not matched to a gene; V was cut back by 1 base and J by 3 bases. CDR3 region: CASSLPSGGKDYGYTF. Written as DNA, the CDR3 is TGTGCCAGCAGCTTGCCATCAGGGGGCAAAGACTATGGCTACACCTTC.

This sequence joins TRBV10-2 and TRBJ2-3; possible D gene TRBD2, 5 bases. V was clipped by 5 bases and J by 2 bases, with 11 bases between them. Germline lookup yields CDR1 WSHSY and CDR2 SAAADI. The length of the CDR3 is 14 residues. CDR3 amino acids: CASSPHGNTDTQYF. In DNA, the CDR3 is TGCGCCAGCAGTCCTCACGGGAACACAGATACGCAGTATTTT.

The V gene is TRBV11-2, the J gene TRBJ2-1; the match to TRBD1 covers 9 bases. Looked up from germline, CDR1 is SGHAT and CDR2 is FQNNGV. The ends lost 3 bases at V and 4 bases at J; junction bases unmatched: 4. CDR3 size: 15 residues. CDR3 residues: CASSLTGTGYNEQFF. CDR3 sequence (DNA): TGTGCCAGCAGCTTGACCGGGACAGGGTACAATGAGCAGTTCTTC.

The chain combines TRBV7-8 with TRBJ1-1; D unclear. Trimming shortened V by 5 bases and J by 3 bases, and 10 bases separated the two germline ends. CDR1 and CDR2 (germline): SGHVS, FQNEAQ. The CDR3 consists of 13 residues. The CDR3, as DNA: TGTGCCAGCAGCAAAAGGGAGGACACTGAAGCTTTCTTT. Its protein product is CASSKREDTEAFF.

This chain joins TRBV4-3 and TRBJ2-5, with D tentatively TRBD2 (5 bases). This CDR3 has 13 amino acids. CDR1 LGHNA and CDR2 YSLEER come from the germline V gene. The V end lost 3 bases, the J end lost 4 bases, and 9 bases lay between the germline ends. The CDR3 loop reads CASSHRAGETQYF. The DNA of the CDR3 is TGCGCCAGCAGCCACCGGGCGGGAGAGACCCAGTACTTC.

This clone appeared a few times. This rearrangement joins TRBV27 to TRBJ2-3; no reliable D call. V was shortened by 3 bases and J by 2 bases, with 6 bases between the two germline ends. CDR3 size: 13 residues. Germline CDR1 and CDR2: MNHEY and SMNVEV (reference sequence). Here the CDR3 DNA reads TGTGCCAGCAGTTTCACATACACAGATACGCAGTATTTT. Translating it yields CASSFTYTDTQYF.

The chain joins TRBV9 to TRBJ2-5, with 14 positions matching TRBD2. J gave up 5 bases and V 0 bases, and 12 bases lay outside the gene matches. CDR1 and CDR2 (germline): SGDLS, YYNGEE. This CDR3 is 19 amino acids long. This chain's CDR3 is CASSVDPGTSGSPWETQYF. The CDR3 DNA reads TGTGCCAGCAGCGTAGACCCCGGGACTAGCGGGAGCCCTTGGGAGACCCAGTACTTC.

This chain connects TRBV7-3 to TRBJ2-3; D is perhaps TRBD2 (7 bases). This CDR3 is built from 13 residues. The V gene's germline CDR1 is SGHTA and CDR2 FQGTGA. The ends were cut back, 8 bases at V and 3 bases at J, with 12 bases in the middle. Written as DNA, the CDR3 is TGTGCCAGCGGGGGGGGCAGTACAGATACGCAGTATTTT. This sequence encodes CASGGGSTDTQYF.

CDR3 sequence: CASSTGQANTEAFF. CDR3 DNA sequence: TGTGCCAGCAGTACCGGACAGGCGAACACTGAAGCTTTCTTT. J is TRBJ1-1 and V is TRBV28; the match to TRBD1 covers 7 bases. The germline V gene encodes CDR1 MDHEN and CDR2 SYDVKM. Unmatched junction bases numbered 4, after V lost 5 bases and J lost 1 base. The CDR3 is 14 amino acids.